Following are 20 T cell receptor beta chains from one sample sequenced in a study of identical twins. Each CDR3 protein gets one entry after TCRdb re-called the 5' RACE reads with MiXCR. In the table there are approximately 530,000 distinct CDR3 sequences, approximately 20% of which are singletons. The same sample was also studied in work on yellow fever vaccine responses in identical twins.

Sequenced input: CD4+ T cells sorted from blood. Receptors originate from a woman between 18 and 29 years old in good health.

This clonotype showed up just a few times. The J gene is TRBJ2-7, the V gene TRBV10-3, with 8 bases matching TRBD1. Germline CDR1 and CDR2: ENHRY and SYGVKD. CDR3 length equals 13 residues. V gave up 3 bases and J gave up 3 bases; unmatched junction bases: 1. The CDR3 DNA sequence: TGTGCCATCAGTGATGGACAGGGCTACGAGCAGTACTTC. It yields the protein CAISDGQGYEQYF.

This clonotype has more than one count but fewer than ten. The genes are TRBV11-2 and TRBJ1-2; TRBD1 agrees at 8 bases. V lost 5 bases and J lost 8; bases outside the gene matches: 7. Germline CDR1 and CDR2: SGHAT and FQNNGV. The CDR3 spans 13 residues. For the CDR3, the DNA is TGTGCCAGCAGCGAGGACAGGGAGTACGGCTACACCTTC. It yields the protein CASSEDREYGYTF.

This chain links TRBV18 with TRBJ2-2, with D unclear. V lost 2 bases to trimming and J lost 8 bases, with 12 bases between them. This CDR3 has 14 amino acids. Germline V gives CDR1 KGHSH, CDR2 LQKENI. This chain's CDR3 is CASSPSTGPGELFF. CDR3 in DNA: TGTGCCAGCTCACCATCGACGGGTCCTGGGGAGCTGTTTTTT.

This clonotype has more than one count but fewer than ten. This chain connects TRBV7-9 to TRBJ2-5; 7 bases fit TRBD1. Germline trimming cut 3 bases from V and 2 bases from J; bases unmatched to any gene: 6. Germline V gene data show CDR1 as SEHNR and CDR2 as FQNEAQ (reference sequence). CDR3 length equals 15 residues. Written as DNA, the CDR3 is TGTGCCAGCAGCTTCAGTAGACAGGGTCAAGAGACCCAGTACTTC. Translated, it gives CASSFSRQGQETQYF.

In this sample, this clonotype turned up a few times. J is TRBJ2-1 and V is TRBV12-3 or TRBV12-4; 7 nucleotides align to TRBD2. The ends lost 3 bases at V and 2 bases at J; junction bases unmatched: 10. This CDR3 has 17 residues. Here the CDR3 DNA reads TGTGCCAGCAGTTTGTCTTGGGCTAGCGGTACCTACAATGAGCAGTTCTTC. It specifies CASSLSWASGTYNEQFF.

This clonotype has only a few counts. This CDR3 is CASRRPIGTDSYNEQFF. The CDR3 coding sequence is TGTGCCAGCAGACGACCCATCGGGACGGACTCCTACAATGAGCAGTTCTTC. The chain has TRBV6-2 or TRBV6-3 and TRBJ2-1; D possibly uses TRBD1 or TRBD2 (5 bases each). Germline V gene sequence: CDR1 MNHEY, CDR2 SVGEGT. The V end lost 6 bases, the J end lost 0 bases, and 18 bases lay between the germline ends. The CDR3 contains 17 residues.

The J gene is TRBJ2-2, the V gene TRBV12-3 or TRBV12-4, with D perhaps TRBD1 (6 bases). There are 16 residues in the CDR3. V lost 2 bases and J lost 4, with 14 bases in between. The CDR3 region is CASSLRAGVTTGELFF. CDR3 bases: TGTGCCAGCAGTTTAAGGGCAGGGGTAACCACCGGGGAGCTGTTTTTT.

The chain couples TRBV11-1 to TRBJ2-6, with TRBD1 identical over 7 bases. The germline V gene encodes CDR1 SGHAT and CDR2 FQDESV (reference sequence). Germline trimming cut 1 base from V and 0 bases from J; bases unmatched to any gene: 9. The CDR3 extends over 19 amino acids. In DNA, the CDR3 is TGTGCCAGCAGCTTAGGAGGGACAGCTAGGGGCTCTGGGGCCAACGTCCTGACTTTC. Encoded protein: CASSLGGTARGSGANVLTF.

The gene calls are TRBV24-1 and TRBJ2-1, with 13 positions matching TRBD2. This CDR3 has 20 residues. Germline trimming cut 3 bases from V and 9 bases from J; bases unmatched to any gene: 19. CDR1 KGHDR and CDR2 SFDVKD come from the germline V gene. DNA for the CDR3: TGTGCCACCAGTGATCCTGGACTAGCGGGAGACGGGGGGGTATTTGGTGAGCAGTTCTTC. Residues: CATSDPGLAGDGGVFGEQFF.

This clonotype was seen more than once but under ten times. The rearrangement uses TRBV20-1 and TRBJ2-2, with D unresolved. The CDR3 contains 11 residues. In germline, CDR1 is DFQATT, CDR2 SNEGSKA (reference sequence). The V end was cut by 6 bases, the J end by 6 bases, with 8 bases between. The DNA of the CDR3 is TGCAGTGCCGTGGCCCCCGGGGAGCTGTTTTTT. As protein: CSAVAPGELFF.

This clonotype was detected a few times. This chain uses TRBV24-1 with TRBJ2-3; the match to TRBD2 covers 7 bases. The CDR3 runs 16 residues. J gave up 4 bases and V 5 bases, and 11 bases lay outside the gene matches. CDR1 is KGHDR and CDR2 is SFDVKD in the germline V gene. CDR3 in amino acids: CATSGNQQRGSDTQYF. CDR3 sequence (DNA): TGTGCCACCAGTGGGAACCAACAGCGGGGTTCAGATACGCAGTATTTT.

The chain recombines TRBV5-1 with TRBJ2-1; 7 bases line up with TRBD1. The CDR3 is 16 residues long. The germline V gene has CDR1 SGHRS and CDR2 YFSETQ. V lost 4 bases, J lost 1 base, and 8 bases stayed unmatched. The CDR3 DNA reads as TGCGCCAGCAGCCAATCCGGGACAGAGTCCTACAATGAGCAGTTCTTC. Translating it yields CASSQSGTESYNEQFF. Using reference TRBV5-1 and TRBJ2-1 for the parts outside the CDR3, the full variable domain is KAGVTQTPRYLIKTRGQQVTLSCSPISGHRSVSWYQQTPGQGLQFLFEYFSETQRNKGNFPGRFSGRQFSNSRSEMNVSTLELGDSALYLCASSQSGTESYNEQFFGPGTRLTVL.

This clonotype was picked up a small number of times. The J gene is TRBJ1-5, the V gene TRBV2; D may be TRBD1 (6 bases). V was pared by 2 bases and J by 1 base, with 12 bases between. CDR1 is SNHLY and CDR2 is FYNNEI in the germline V gene. The CDR3 extends over 16 amino acids. CDR3: CASSEQGYSSNQPQHF. The CDR3 nucleotides read TGTGCCAGCAGTGAACAGGGGTATTCGAGCAATCAGCCCCAGCATTTT.

Note on this clonotype: A much larger clonotype is one base distant, so this may be a read error. J is TRBJ2-1 and V is TRBV9, with 12 bases identical to TRBD2. The germline V gene has CDR1 SGDLS and CDR2 YYNGEE. The CDR3 extends over 15 amino acids. V lost 1 base, J lost 4 bases, and 0 bases stayed unmatched. The CDR3 sequence is CASSVLAGGYNEQFF. CDR3 bases: TGTGCCAGCAGCGTACTAGCGGGAGGGTACAATGAGCAGTTCTTC.

Ten or more counts support this clonotype. This chain connects TRBV15 to TRBJ1-1; D may be TRBD1 (6 bases). CDR1 is LNHNV and CDR2 is YYDKDF in the germline V gene (reference sequence). The CDR3 extends over 14 amino acids. Between the trimmed V and J ends, which lost 5 bases and 3 bases, there was a span of 13 bases. CDR3 amino acids: CATSLTSGDTEAFF. Here the CDR3 DNA reads TGTGCCACCAGCCTTACCTCAGGGGACACTGAAGCTTTCTTT.

The chain joins TRBV20-1 to TRBJ2-7; TRBD2 aligns across 12 bases. V dropped 4 bases and J dropped 0; count of bases not matched to a gene: 7. This CDR3 is built from 16 residues. Germline-derived CDR1 and CDR2 are DFQATT and SNEGSKA (reference sequence). CDR3 region: CSAKPKTSGSSYEQYF. CDR3 nucleotides: TGCAGTGCTAAACCGAAGACTAGCGGGAGCTCCTACGAGCAGTACTTC.

This sequence joins TRBV4-1 and TRBJ1-5, with TRBD1 matching over 9 bases. The CDR3 totals 16 residues. The germline CDR1 and CDR2 sequences are MGHRA and YSYEKL. With 3 bases clipped from V and 4 bases from J, the junction kept 7 bases outside the gene matches. CDR3 in amino acids: CASSHNTGGGNQPQHF. CDR3 nucleotide sequence: TGCGCCAGCAGCCATAATACAGGGGGCGGGAATCAGCCCCAGCATTTT.

The CDR3 coding sequence is TGCGCCAGCAGCCAGGGGACAGGGGAATGGGAGACCCAGTACTTC. Its protein product is CASSQGTGEWETQYF. This chain uses TRBV4-1 with TRBJ2-5; 10 bases align to TRBD1. The CDR3 is 15 residues long. Germline V gives CDR1 MGHRA, CDR2 YSYEKL. With V trimmed by 3 bases and J by 5 bases, 6 bases remained unmatched.

In its sample, this clonotype was seen a few times. This chain joins TRBV3-1 and TRBJ2-1, with a possible D match to TRBD2 (5 bases). Germline CDR1 LGHDT, CDR2 YNNKEL (reference sequence). Trimming cost V 0 bases and J 6 bases, with 21 bases left between them. This CDR3 has 18 amino acids. CDR3 amino acids: CASSQEEASAVGSNEQFF. CDR3 DNA sequence: TGTGCCAGCAGCCAAGAAGAGGCGTCAGCGGTTGGTAGCAATGAGCAGTTCTTC.

This clonotype was counted between two and nine times. The chain joins TRBV28 to TRBJ2-7; D is perhaps TRBD1 (5 bases). CDR3 length equals 15 residues. The ends were cut back, 1 base at V and 2 bases at J, with 12 bases in the middle. The germline gives CDR1 MDHEN, CDR2 SYDVKM. The CDR3 protein is CASSLSSAGTYEQYV. The CDR3 nucleotides read TGTGCCAGCAGTTTATCATCGGCAGGGACCTACGAGCAGTACGTC.